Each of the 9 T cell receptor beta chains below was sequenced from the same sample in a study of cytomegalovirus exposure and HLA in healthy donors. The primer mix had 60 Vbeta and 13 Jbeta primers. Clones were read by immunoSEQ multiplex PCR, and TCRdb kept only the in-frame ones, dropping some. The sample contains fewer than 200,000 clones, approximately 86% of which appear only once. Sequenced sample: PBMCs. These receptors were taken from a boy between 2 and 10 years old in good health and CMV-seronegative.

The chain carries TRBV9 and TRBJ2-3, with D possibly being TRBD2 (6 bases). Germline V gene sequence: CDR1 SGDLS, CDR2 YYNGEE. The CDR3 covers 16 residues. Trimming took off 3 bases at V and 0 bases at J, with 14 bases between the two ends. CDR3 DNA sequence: TGTGCCAGCAGCGCGGGACTGCAGCGGAGCACAGATACGCAGTATTTT. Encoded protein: CASSAGLQRSTDTQYF.

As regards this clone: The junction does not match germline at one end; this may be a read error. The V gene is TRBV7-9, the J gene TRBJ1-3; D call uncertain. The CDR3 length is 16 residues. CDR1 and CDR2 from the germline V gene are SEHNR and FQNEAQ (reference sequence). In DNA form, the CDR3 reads TGTTCCAGCAGCTACCTGGTCGCCAGTACGAGAAACACCATATATTTT. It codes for CSSSYLVASTRNTIYF.

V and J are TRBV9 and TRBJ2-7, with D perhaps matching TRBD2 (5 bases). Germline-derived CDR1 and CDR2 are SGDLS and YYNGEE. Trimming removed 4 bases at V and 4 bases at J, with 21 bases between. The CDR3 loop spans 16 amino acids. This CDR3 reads CASSLPRVRLPYEQYF. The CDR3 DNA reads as TGTGCCAGCAGCCTACCCCGGGTCCGACTACCATACGAGCAGTACTTC.

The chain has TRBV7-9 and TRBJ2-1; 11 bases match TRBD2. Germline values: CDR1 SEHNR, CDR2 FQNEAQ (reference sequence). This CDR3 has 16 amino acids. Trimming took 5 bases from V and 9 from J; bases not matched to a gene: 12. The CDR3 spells CASSSHPGLADGEQFF. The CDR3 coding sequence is TGTGCCAGCAGCAGCCACCCGGGACTAGCGGACGGTGAGCAGTTCTTC.

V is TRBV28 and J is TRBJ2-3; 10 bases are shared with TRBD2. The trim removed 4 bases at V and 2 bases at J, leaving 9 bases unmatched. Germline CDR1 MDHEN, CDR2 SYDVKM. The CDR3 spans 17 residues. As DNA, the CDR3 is TGTGCCAGCAGTTCCACTAGGAGCGGGAGGGCCACAGATACGCAGTATTTT. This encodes CASSSTRSGRATDTQYF. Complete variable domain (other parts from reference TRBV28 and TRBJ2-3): DVKVTQSSRYLVKRTGEKVFLECVQDMDHENMFWYRQDPGLGLRLIYFSYDVKMKEKGDIPEGYSVSREKKERFSLILESASTNQTSMYLCASSSTRSGRATDTQYFGPGTRLTVL.

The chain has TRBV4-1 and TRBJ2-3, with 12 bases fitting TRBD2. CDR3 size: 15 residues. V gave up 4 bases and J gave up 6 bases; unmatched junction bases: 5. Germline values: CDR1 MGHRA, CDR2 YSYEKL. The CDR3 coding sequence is TGCGCCAGCAGCCTGCGACTAGCGGGAGAGGATACGCAGTATTTT. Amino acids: CASSLRLAGEDTQYF.

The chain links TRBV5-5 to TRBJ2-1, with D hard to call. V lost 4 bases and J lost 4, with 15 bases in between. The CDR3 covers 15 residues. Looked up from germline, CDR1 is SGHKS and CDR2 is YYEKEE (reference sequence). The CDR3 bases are TGTGCCAGCAGCGTTCCGTTCGCGGATTACAATGAGCAGTTCTTC. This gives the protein CASSVPFADYNEQFF.

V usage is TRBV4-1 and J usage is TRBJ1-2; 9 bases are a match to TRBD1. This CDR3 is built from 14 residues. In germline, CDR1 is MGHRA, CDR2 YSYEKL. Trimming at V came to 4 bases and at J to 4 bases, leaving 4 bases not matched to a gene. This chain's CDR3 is CASSRLDRGYGYTF. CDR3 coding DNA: TGCGCCAGCAGCCGATTGGACAGGGGCTATGGCTACACCTTC.

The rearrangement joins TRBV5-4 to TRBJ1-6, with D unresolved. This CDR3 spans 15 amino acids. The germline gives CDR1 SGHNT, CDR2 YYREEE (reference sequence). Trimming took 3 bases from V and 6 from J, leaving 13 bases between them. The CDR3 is CASSSIPGINSPLHF. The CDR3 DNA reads TGTGCCAGCAGCTCCATTCCGGGGATTAATTCACCCCTCCACTTT.